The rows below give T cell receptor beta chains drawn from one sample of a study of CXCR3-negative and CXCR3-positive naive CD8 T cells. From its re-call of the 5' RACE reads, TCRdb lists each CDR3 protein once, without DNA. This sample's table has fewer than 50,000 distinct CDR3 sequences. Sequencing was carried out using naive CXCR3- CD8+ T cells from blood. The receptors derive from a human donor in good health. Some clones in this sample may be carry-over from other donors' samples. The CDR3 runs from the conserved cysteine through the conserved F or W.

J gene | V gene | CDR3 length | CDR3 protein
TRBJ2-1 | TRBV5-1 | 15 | CASRQTGHSYNEQFF
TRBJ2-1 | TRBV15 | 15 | CATSSAREAYNEQFF
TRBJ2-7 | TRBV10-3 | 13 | CAIGPAGTYEQYF
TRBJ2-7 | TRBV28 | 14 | CASSPSSLLYEQYF
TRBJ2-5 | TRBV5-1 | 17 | CASSLASGRLSEETQYF
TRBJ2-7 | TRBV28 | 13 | CASSLYRNYEQYF
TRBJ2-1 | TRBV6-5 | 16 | CASSYVNPYSYNEQFF
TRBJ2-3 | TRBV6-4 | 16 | CASSESPEGARDTQYF
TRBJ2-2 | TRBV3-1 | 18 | CASSQDRASGPNTGELFF
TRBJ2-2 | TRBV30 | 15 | CAWSVPGVVTGELFF
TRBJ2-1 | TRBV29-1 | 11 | CSVERGNEQFF
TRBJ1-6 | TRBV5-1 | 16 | CASSLDGQGNNSPLHF
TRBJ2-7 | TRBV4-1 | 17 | CASSQERAGGPAYEQYF
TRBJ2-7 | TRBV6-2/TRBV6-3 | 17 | CASSYSRRPGIDWEQYF
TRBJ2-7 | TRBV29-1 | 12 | CSVESGNYEQYF
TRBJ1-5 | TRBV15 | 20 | CATSRYPGQGNEDGNQPQHF
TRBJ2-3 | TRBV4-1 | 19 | CASSQDGLAGGPRADTQYF
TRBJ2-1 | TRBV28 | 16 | CASSLAGTGRDNEQFF
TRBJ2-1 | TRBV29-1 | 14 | CSVEGSGSINEQFF
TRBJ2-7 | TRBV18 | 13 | CASSLGHMGEQYF
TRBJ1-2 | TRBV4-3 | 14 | CASSQDLRPDGYTF
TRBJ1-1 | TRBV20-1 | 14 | CSAFRTGGNTEAFF
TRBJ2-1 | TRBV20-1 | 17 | CSARDPGLAGAYNEQFF
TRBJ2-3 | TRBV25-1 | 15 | CASSDDRVGTDTQYF
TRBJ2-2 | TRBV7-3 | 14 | CASSVQVMTGELFF
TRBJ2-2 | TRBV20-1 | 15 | CSASAGTADTGELFF
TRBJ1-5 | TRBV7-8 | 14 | CASSLAGGNQPQHF
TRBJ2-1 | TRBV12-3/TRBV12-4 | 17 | CASSPRLKAGVSNEQFF
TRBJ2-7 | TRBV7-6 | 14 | CASSLEGVSYEQYF
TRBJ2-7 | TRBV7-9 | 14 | CASSRPGQDYEQYF
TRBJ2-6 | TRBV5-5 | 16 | CASSWRQDPGANVLTF